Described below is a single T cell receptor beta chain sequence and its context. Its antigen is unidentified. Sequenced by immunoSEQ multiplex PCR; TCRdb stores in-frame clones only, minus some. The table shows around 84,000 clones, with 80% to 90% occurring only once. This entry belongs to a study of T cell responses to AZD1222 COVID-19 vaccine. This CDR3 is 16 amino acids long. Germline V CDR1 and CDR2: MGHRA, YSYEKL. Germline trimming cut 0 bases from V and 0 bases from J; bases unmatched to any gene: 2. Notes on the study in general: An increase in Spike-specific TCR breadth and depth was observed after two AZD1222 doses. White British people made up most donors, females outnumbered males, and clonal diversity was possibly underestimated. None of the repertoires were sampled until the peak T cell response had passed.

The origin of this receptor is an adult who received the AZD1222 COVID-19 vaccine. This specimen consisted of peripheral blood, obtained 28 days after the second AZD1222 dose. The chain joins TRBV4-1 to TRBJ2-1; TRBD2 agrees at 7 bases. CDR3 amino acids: CASSQERTSSYNEQFF. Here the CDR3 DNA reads TGCGCCAGCAGCCAAGAGCGGACTAGCTCCTACAATGAGCAGTTCTTC.